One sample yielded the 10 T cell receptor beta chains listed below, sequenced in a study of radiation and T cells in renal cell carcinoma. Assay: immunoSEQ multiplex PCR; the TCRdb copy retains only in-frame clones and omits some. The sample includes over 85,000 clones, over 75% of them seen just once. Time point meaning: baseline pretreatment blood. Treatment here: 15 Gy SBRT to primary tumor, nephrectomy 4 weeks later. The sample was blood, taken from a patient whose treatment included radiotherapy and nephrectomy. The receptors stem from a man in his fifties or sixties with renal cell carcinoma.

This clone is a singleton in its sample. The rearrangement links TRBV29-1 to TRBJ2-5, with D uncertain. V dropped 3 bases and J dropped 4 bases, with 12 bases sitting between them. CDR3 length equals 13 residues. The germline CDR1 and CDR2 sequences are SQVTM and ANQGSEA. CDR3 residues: CSVEWVRLETQYF. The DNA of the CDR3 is TGCAGCGTTGAGTGGGTGCGCTTAGAGACCCAGTACTTC.

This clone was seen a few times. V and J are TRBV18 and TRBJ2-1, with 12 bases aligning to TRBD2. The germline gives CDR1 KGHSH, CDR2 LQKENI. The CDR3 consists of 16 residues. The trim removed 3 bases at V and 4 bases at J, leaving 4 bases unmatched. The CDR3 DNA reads TGTGCCAGCTCACCGCGGACTAGCGGGGTGTACAATGAGCAGTTCTTC. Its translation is CASSPRTSGVYNEQFF.

The CDR3 here is CAISEGGTGQGTQYF. The DNA of the CDR3 is TGTGCCATCAGTGAAGGGGGAACCGGACAGGGAACGCAGTATTTT. The rearrangement joins TRBV10-3 to TRBJ2-3; 8 nucleotides align to TRBD1. CDR3 length equals 15 residues. J was trimmed by 9 bases and V by 3 bases; bases with no gene match: 11. The germline CDR1 and CDR2 sequences are ENHRY and SYGVKD.

DNA for the CDR3: TGTGCCAGCAGTTTAGACTATGGGCAAGAGACCCAGTACTTC. Protein: CASSLDYGQETQYF. The chain carries TRBV27 and TRBJ2-5, with D perhaps matching TRBD2 (5 bases). V lost 2 bases to trimming and J lost 2 bases, with 9 bases between them. The CDR3 totals 14 residues. From germline, CDR1 is MNHEY and CDR2 SMNVEV (reference sequence).

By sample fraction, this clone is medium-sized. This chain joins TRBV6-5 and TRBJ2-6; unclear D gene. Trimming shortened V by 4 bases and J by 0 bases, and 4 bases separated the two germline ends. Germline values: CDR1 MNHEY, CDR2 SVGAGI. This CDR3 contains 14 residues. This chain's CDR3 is CASSWDSGANVLTF. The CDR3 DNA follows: TGTGCCAGCAGTTGGGACTCTGGGGCCAACGTCCTGACTTTC.

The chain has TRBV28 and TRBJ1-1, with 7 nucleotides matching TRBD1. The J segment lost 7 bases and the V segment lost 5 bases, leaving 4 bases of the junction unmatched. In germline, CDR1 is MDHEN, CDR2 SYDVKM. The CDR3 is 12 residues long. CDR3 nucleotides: TGTGCCAGCAGTCCCGGGACAGATGAAGCTTTCTTT. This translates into CASSPGTDEAFF. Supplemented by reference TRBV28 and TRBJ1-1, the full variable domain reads DVKVTQSSRYLVKRTGEKVFLECVQDMDHENMFWYRQDPGLGLRLIYFSYDVKMKEKGDIPEGYSVSREKKERFSLILESASTNQTSMYLCASSPGTDEAFFGQGTRLTVV.

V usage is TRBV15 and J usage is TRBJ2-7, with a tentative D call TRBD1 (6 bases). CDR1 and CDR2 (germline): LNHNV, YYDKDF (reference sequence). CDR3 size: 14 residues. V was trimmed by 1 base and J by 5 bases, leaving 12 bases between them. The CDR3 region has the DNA TGTGCCACCAGCAGAGGAGGGGGTGTGGACGAGCAGTACTTC. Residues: CATSRGGGVDEQYF.

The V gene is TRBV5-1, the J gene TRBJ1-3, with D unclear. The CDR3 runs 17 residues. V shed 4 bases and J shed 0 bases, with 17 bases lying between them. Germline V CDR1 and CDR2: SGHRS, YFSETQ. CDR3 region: CASSQQAGPGSGNTIYF. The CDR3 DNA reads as TGCGCCAGCAGCCAACAAGCCGGGCCGGGCTCTGGAAACACCATATATTTT.

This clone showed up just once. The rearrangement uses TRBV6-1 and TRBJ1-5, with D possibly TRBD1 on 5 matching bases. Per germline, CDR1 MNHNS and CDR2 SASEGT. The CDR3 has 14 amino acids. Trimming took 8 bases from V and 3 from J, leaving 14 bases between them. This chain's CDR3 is CASGLGGTNQPQHF. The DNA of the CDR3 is TGTGCCAGCGGCCTTGGGGGGACCAATCAGCCCCAGCATTTT.

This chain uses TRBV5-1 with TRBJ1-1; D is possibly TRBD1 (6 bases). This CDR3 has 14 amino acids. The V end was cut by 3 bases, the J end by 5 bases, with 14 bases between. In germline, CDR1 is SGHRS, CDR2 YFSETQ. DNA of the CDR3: TGCGCCAGCAGCTCACTGCGGGGGCCGACTGAAGCTTTCTTT. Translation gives CASSSLRGPTEAFF.